This entry concerns a single T cell receptor (beta chain). Original handling: Estimates of nucleated cell counts were drawn from the amplification of reference gene primers. Produced via immunoSEQ multiplex PCR; TCRdb's table is partial and in-frame only. V, J and clone size derive from that table, while D and trimming were established from the DNA sequence. Of about 110,000 clones detected, around three quarters appear once; the ten largest clones hold 6% to 8%. This entry comes from a study of blood T cell repertoires in COVID-19. On the study more broadly: COVID-19 samples from acute and convalescent phases originated in the United States, Italy and Spain. Sources were T cells, B-cell-depleted T cells, or PBMCs; the material itself was cDNA or gDNA.

The CDR3 extends over 13 amino acids. Germline CDR1 is SGHDN and CDR2 is FVKESK. Trimming left V 2 bases short and J 6 bases short, with 8 bases between. The sample comprised peripheral blood. The chain joins TRBV14 to TRBJ2-1; a possible D gene is TRBD2 (5 bases). The sequence was collected from an older woman with acute or convalescent COVID-19. In nucleotides, the CDR3 is TGTGCCAGCAGCCAACGGGCGGGCAATGAGCAGTTCTTC. Protein sequence: CASSQRAGNEQFF. Filled out from reference TRBV14 and TRBJ2-1, the complete variable domain reads EAGVTQFPSHSVIEKGQTVTLRCDPISGHDNLYWYRRVMGKEIKFLLHFVKESKQDESGMPNNRFLAERTGGTYSTLKVQPAELEDSGVYFCASSQRAGNEQFFGPGTRLTVL.